The 6 T cell receptor beta chains listed next were all sequenced from one sample in a study of blood T cell repertoires in COVID-19. This table comes from immunoSEQ multiplex PCR, and its TCRdb copy is limited to in-frame clones, with some not included. This sample has over 250,000 clones, with roughly nine tenths found just once. Sequencing was carried out using PBMCs or T cells enriched from blood (not recorded which). The receptors stem from a man in his 60s who had recovered from COVID-19.

The chain has TRBV5-6 and TRBJ1-2, with 7 nucleotides matching TRBD1. The junction had 1 base not matched to a gene; V was cut back by 2 bases and J by 3 bases. This CDR3 spans 13 amino acids. In germline, CDR1 is SGHDT, CDR2 YYEEEE. CDR3 loop: CASSFQGDYGYTF. The CDR3 DNA reads as TGTGCCAGCAGCTTCCAGGGGGACTATGGCTACACCTTC. Filled out from reference TRBV5-6 and TRBJ1-2, the complete variable domain reads DAGVTQSPTHLIKTRGQQVTLRCSPKSGHDTVSWYQQALGQGPQFIFQYYEEEERQRGNFPDRFSGHQFPNYSSELNVNALLLGDSALYLCASSFQGDYGYTFGSGTRLTVV.

The chain links TRBV24-1 to TRBJ2-1; 11 positions agree with TRBD2. CDR1 KGHDR and CDR2 SFDVKD come from the germline V gene. The CDR3 is 16 amino acids. After removal of 6 bases from V and 8 bases from J, the junction contained 11 bases not matched to a gene. This CDR3 reads CATSPFLAGGSDEQFF. The CDR3 coding sequence is TGTGCCACCAGTCCCTTTCTAGCGGGAGGTTCAGATGAGCAGTTCTTC.

The V call is TRBV6-5, the J call TRBJ1-2; weak D call: TRBD1 (5 bases). V shed 5 bases and J shed 4 bases, with 5 bases lying between them. From germline, CDR1 is MNHEY and CDR2 SVGAGI. This CDR3 has 11 amino acids. The CDR3 DNA sequence: TGTGCCAGCAGTCAGGGCTATGGCTACACCTTC. Translated: CASSQGYGYTF.

V gene TRBV24-1 combines with J gene TRBJ2-3; TRBD2 agrees at 11 bases. This CDR3 contains 17 residues. Germline lookup yields CDR1 KGHDR and CDR2 SFDVKD. V lost 5 bases to trimming and J lost 4 bases; unmatched junction nucleotides: 10. CDR3 protein: CATSAVPLAGVPDTQYF. Here the CDR3 DNA reads TGTGCCACCAGTGCCGTCCCACTAGCGGGAGTTCCAGATACGCAGTATTTT.

The chain employs TRBV30 and TRBJ1-2; D ambiguous. Between the trimmed V and J ends, which lost 4 bases and 0 bases, there was a span of 12 bases. The CDR3 is 14 amino acids. The germline V gene encodes CDR1 GTSNPN and CDR2 SVGIG (reference sequence). CDR3 residues: CAWIPAIANYGYTF. CDR3 sequence (DNA): TGTGCCTGGATCCCCGCTATAGCTAACTATGGCTACACCTTC.

The chain has TRBV27 and TRBJ1-1; D may be TRBD1 (5 bases). V was pared by 8 bases and J by 6 bases, with 19 bases between. CDR3 length equals 14 residues. From germline, CDR1 is MNHEY and CDR2 SMNVEV (reference sequence). CDR3 sequence (DNA): TGTGCCAGCTCCATTCAGGGCGCGCCGTCTGAAGCTTTCTTT. Protein sequence: CASSIQGAPSEAFF.